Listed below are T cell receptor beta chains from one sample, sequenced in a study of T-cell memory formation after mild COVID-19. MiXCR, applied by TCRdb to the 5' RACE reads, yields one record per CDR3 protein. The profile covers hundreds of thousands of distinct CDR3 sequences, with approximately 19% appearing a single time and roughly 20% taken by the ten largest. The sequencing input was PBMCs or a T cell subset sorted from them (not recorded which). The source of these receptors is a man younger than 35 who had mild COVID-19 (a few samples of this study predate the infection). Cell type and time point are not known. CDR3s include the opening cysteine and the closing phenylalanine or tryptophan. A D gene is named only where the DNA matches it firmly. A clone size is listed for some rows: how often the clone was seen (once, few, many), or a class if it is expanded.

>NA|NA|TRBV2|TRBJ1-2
CASTRDNYGYTF
TGTGCCAGCACCAGAGACAACTATGGCTACACCTTC
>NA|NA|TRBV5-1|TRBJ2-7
CASCPLGGPLDEQYF
TGCGCCAGTTGCCCCCTGGGGGGGCCTTTGGACGAGCAGTACTTC
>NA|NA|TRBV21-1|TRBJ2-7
CASPPFHEQYF
TGTGCCAGCCCTCCGTTTCACGAGCAGTACTTC
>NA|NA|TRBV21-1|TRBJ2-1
CASSKLQGLNNEQFF
TGTGCCAGCAGCAAGTTACAGGGGCTCAACAATGAGCAGTTCTTC
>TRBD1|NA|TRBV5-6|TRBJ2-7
CASSYRDRVDEQYF
TGTGCCAGCAGCTACCGGGACAGGGTCGATGAGCAGTACTTC
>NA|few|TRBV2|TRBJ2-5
CASRPDMETQYF
TGTGCCAGCAGGCCGGACATGGAGACCCAGTACTTC
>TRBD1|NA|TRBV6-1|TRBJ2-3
CASSELLGGQGTGTQYF
TGTGCCAGCAGTGAACTCTTAGGGGGACAGGGGACAGGTACGCAGTATTTT
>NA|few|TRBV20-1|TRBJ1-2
CSARLVPGATGGYTF
TGCAGTGCTCGTCTGGTGCCCGGGGCAACTGGTGGCTACACCTTC
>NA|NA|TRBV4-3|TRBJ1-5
CASSQDGVGNQPQHF
TGCGCCAGCAGCCAAGATGGGGTGGGGAATCAGCCCCAGCATTTT
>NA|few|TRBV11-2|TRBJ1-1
CASSLRLLTEAFF
TGTGCCAGCAGCTTAAGGTTACTCACTGAAGCTTTCTTT
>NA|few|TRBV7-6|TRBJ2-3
CASSLDSDTQYF
TGTGCCAGCAGCTTAGACTCAGATACGCAGTATTTT
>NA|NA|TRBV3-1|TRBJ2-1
CASSQNLNFLGTYNEQFF
TGTGCCAGCAGCCAAAATCTAAACTTCCTCGGGACCTACAATGAGCAGTTCTTC
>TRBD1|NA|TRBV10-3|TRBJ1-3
CAISGGQGNSGNTIYF
TGTGCCATCAGTGGGGGACAGGGAAACTCTGGAAACACCATATATTTT
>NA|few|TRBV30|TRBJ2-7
CAWIAAGGIYEQYF
TGTGCCTGGATAGCGGCAGGGGGAATCTACGAGCAGTACTTC
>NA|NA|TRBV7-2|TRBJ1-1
CASSTYGGGLTEAFF
TGTGCCAGCAGCACTTACGGGGGGGGCCTGACTGAAGCTTTCTTT
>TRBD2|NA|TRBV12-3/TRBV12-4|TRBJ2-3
CASSLGFLGSGGADTQYF
TGTGCCAGCAGTTTGGGTTTTTTGGGTAGCGGGGGGGCAGATACGCAGTATTTT
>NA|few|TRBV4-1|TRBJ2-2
CASSQEVRASGELFF
TGCGCCAGCAGCCAAGAGGTACGGGCCTCCGGGGAGCTGTTTTTT
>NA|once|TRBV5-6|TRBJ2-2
CASSLAWVSGELFF
TGTGCCAGCAGCTTGGCCTGGGTCTCCGGGGAGCTGTTTTTT
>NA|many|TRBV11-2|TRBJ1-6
CASSLWPTSGDSPLHF
TGTGCCAGCAGCTTATGGCCGACCTCAGGGGATTCACCCCTCCACTTT
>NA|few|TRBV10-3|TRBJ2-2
CAISAHLTRIGELFF
TGTGCCATCAGTGCGCACCTGACTAGGATCGGGGAGCTGTTTTTT
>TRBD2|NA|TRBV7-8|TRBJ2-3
CASSVTRPTSGGPRDTDTQYF
TGTGCCAGCAGCGTGACCCGACCAACTAGCGGGGGGCCGCGTGACACAGATACGCAGTATTTT
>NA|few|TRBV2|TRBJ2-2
CASTYTTGELFF
TGTGCCAGCACGTATACGACCGGGGAGCTGTTTTTT
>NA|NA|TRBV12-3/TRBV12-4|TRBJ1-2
CASSFSVLYGYTF
TGTGCCAGCAGTTTCTCGGTCCTCTATGGCTACACCTTC
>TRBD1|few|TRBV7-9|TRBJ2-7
CASSRDRGNSYEQYF
TGTGCCAGCAGCCGGGACAGGGGTAACTCCTACGAGCAGTACTTC
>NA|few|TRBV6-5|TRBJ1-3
CASSYYPGNTIYF
TGTGCCAGCAGTTACTATCCTGGAAACACCATATATTTT
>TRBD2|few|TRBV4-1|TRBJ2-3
CASSQDRGGLTDTQYF
TGCGCCAGCAGCCAAGATCGGGGGGGCTTGACAGATACGCAGTATTTT
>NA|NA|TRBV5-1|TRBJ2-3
CASSSGTGRADTQYF
TGCGCCAGCAGCTCCGGGACGGGAAGGGCAGATACGCAGTATTTT
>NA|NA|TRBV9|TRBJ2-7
CASSVEGNLPYEQYF
TGTGCCAGCAGCGTAGAGGGCAACCTTCCCTACGAGCAGTACTTC
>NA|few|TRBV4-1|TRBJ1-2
CASSQAKYHGYTF
TGCGCCAGCAGCCAAGCAAAATACCATGGCTACACCTTC
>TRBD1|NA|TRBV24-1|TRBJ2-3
CATSDPGQGNTDTQYF
TGTGCCACCAGTGACCCCGGACAGGGAAACACAGATACGCAGTATTTT
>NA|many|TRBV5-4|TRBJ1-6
CASSLRGIDSPLHF
TGTGCCAGCAGCCTAAGGGGAATAGATTCACCCCTCCACTTT
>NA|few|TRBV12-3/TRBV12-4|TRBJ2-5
CASSSQGLEETQYF
TGTGCCAGCAGTTCTCAGGGGCTGGAAGAGACCCAGTACTTC
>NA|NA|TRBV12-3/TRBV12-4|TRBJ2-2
CASTREGAGELFF
TGTGCCAGCACCAGGGAAGGCGCCGGGGAGCTGTTTTTT